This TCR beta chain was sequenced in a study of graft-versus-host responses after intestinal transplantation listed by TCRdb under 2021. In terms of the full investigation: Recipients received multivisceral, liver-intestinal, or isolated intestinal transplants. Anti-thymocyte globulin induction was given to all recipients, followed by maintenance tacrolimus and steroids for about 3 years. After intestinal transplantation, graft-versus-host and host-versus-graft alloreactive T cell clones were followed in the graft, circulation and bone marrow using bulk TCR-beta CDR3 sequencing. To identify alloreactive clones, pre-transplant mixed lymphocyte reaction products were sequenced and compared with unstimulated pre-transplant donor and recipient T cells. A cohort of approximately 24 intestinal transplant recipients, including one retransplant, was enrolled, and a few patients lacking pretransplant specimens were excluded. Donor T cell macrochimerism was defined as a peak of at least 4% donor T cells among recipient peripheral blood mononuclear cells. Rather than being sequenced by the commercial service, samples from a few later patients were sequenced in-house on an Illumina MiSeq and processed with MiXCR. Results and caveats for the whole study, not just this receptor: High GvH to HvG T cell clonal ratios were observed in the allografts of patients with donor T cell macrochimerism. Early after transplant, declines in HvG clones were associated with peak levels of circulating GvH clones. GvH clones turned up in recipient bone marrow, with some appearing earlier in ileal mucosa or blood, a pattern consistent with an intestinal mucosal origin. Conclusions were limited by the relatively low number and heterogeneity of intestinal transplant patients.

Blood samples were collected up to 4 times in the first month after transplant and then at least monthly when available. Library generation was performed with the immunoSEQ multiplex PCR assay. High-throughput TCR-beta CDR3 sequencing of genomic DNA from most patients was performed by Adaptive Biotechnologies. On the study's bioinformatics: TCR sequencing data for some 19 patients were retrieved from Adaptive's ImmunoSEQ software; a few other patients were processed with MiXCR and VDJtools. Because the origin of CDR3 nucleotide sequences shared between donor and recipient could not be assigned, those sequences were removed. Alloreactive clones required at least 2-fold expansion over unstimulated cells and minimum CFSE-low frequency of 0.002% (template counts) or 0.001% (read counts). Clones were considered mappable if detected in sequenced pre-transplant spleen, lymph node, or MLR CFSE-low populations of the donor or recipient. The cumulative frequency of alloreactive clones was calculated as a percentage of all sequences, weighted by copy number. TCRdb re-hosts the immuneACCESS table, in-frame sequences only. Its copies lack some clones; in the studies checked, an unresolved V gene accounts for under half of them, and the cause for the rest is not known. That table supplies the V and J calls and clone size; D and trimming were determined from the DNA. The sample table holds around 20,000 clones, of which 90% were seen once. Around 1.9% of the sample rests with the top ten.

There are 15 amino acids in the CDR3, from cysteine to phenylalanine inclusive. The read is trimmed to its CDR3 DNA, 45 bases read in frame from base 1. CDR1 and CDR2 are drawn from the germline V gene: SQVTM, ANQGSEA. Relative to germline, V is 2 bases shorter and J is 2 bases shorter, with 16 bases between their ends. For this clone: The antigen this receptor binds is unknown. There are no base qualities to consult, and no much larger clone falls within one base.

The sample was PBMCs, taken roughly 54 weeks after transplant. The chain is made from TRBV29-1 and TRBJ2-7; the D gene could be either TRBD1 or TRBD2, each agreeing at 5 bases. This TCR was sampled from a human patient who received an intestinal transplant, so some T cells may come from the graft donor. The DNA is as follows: TGCAGCGTTGAACTCCCGGGACCTGGGACCTACGAGCAGTACTTC. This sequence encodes CSVELPGPGTYEQYF.